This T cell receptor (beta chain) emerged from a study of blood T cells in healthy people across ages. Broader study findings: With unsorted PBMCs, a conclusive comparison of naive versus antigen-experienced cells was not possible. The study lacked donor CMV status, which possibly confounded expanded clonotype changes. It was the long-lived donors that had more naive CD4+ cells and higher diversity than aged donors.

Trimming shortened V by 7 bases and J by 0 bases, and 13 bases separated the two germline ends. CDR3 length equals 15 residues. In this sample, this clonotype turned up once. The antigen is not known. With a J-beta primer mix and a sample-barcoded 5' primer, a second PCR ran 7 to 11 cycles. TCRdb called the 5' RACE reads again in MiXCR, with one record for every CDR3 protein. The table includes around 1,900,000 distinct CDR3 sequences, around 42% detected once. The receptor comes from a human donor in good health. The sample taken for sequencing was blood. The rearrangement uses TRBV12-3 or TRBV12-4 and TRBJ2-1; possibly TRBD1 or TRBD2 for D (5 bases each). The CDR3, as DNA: TGTGCCAGCACCCAGGGACGAGCCTCCTACAATGAGCAGTTCTTC. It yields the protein CASTQGRASYNEQFF.